Listed below are T cell receptor beta chains from one sample, sequenced in a study of blood T cells in healthy people across ages. TCRdb re-analysed the 5' RACE reads in MiXCR, keeping a single row per CDR3 protein. The sample lists about 970,000 distinct CDR3 sequences, about 53% occurring once. Sequencing input: blood. These receptors were taken from an older woman in good health. The CDR3 runs from the conserved cysteine through the conserved F or W. A D gene is named only where the DNA matches it firmly. A clone size is listed for some rows: how often the clone was seen (once, few, many), or a class if it is expanded.

size	V	D	J	length	CDR3	DNA
NA	TRBV3-1	TRBD2	TRBJ2-3	20	CASSQEARHGGTSDTDTQYF	TGTGCCAGCAGCCAAGAGGCAAGACACGGTGGGACTAGCGACACAGATACGCAGTATTTT
NA	TRBV28	TRBD2	TRBJ2-5	17	CASSFRQAGRGQETQYF	TGTGCCAGCAGTTTTAGACAGGCCGGGAGGGGCCAAGAGACCCAGTACTTC
many	TRBV20-1	NA	TRBJ1-1	15	CSAREPKGHERCAFF	TGCAGTGCTAGAGAGCCCAAAGGGCACGAGAGATGTGCTTTCTTT
few	TRBV28	NA	TRBJ1-1	15	CASSLLATGNTEAFF	TGTGCCAGCAGTTTACTGGCCACCGGGAACACTGAAGCTTTCTTT
few	TRBV15	TRBD1	TRBJ2-7	16	CATSATLTGDAYEQYF	TGTGCCACCAGCGCCACTCTGACAGGGGACGCCTACGAGCAGTACTTC
once	TRBV5-6	TRBD1	TRBJ1-5	14	CASSSDRGIQPQHF	TGTGCCAGCAGTTCGGACAGGGGAATTCAGCCCCAGCATTTT
few	TRBV29-1	NA	TRBJ2-1	12	CSVVGEGGEQFF	TGCAGCGTTGTGGGGGAGGGGGGAGAGCAGTTCTTC
NA	TRBV12-3/TRBV12-4	NA	TRBJ1-2	13	CASRAGVSYGYTF	TGTGCCAGCAGGGCAGGGGTAAGCTATGGCTACACCTTC
NA	TRBV19	NA	TRBJ1-2	13	CASSVAAGYGYTF	TGTGCCAGTAGTGTTGCCGCTGGGTATGGCTACACCTTC
NA	TRBV28	NA	TRBJ1-2	14	CASSLELNRLGYTF	TGTGCCAGCAGTTTAGAGTTGAACCGGCTTGGCTACACCTTC
NA	TRBV20-1	TRBD2	TRBJ2-7	17	CSARLTSGRAGRYEQYF	TGCAGTGCTCGACTGACTAGCGGGAGGGCCGGTCGGTACGAGCAGTACTTC
once	TRBV3-1	NA	TRBJ1-2	21	CASSQERFEASSHRANYGYTF	TGTGCCAGCAGCCAAGAACGATTTGAGGCGTCCTCTCATCGAGCTAACTATGGCTACACCTTC
many	TRBV2	TRBD2	TRBJ2-5	14	CASSVGLAEETQYF	TGTGCCAGCAGTGTGGGACTAGCGGAAGAGACCCAGTACTTC
NA	TRBV2	NA	TRBJ1-6	14	CASQKAFGASPLHF	TGTGCCAGCCAAAAAGCCTTCGGCGCTTCACCCCTCCACTTT
NA	TRBV20-1	NA	TRBJ2-3	15	CSARDPLVKTDTQYF	TGCAGTGCTAGAGATCCCCTAGTAAAGACAGATACGCAGTATTTT
NA	TRBV6-2/TRBV6-3	TRBD1	TRBJ2-7	14	CASSYRTGHYEQYF	TGTGCCAGCAGTTACCGGACAGGGCACTACGAGCAGTACTTC
NA	TRBV5-1	TRBD2	TRBJ2-7	15	CASSLGRGEAYEQYF	TGCGCCAGCAGCTTGGGGCGGGGGGAGGCCTACGAGCAGTACTTC
few	TRBV7-9	NA	TRBJ1-5	16	CASSLASGSGNQPQHF	TGTGCCAGCAGCTTAGCATCCGGGTCTGGCAATCAGCCCCAGCATTTT
NA	TRBV15	NA	TRBJ2-1	15	CATSKGGDSYNEQFF	TGTGCCACCAGCAAAGGGGGGGACAGCTACAATGAGCAGTTCTTC
few	TRBV27	NA	TRBJ2-3	13	CASSLSYTDTQYF	TGTGCCAGCAGTTTATCATACACAGATACGCAGTATTTT